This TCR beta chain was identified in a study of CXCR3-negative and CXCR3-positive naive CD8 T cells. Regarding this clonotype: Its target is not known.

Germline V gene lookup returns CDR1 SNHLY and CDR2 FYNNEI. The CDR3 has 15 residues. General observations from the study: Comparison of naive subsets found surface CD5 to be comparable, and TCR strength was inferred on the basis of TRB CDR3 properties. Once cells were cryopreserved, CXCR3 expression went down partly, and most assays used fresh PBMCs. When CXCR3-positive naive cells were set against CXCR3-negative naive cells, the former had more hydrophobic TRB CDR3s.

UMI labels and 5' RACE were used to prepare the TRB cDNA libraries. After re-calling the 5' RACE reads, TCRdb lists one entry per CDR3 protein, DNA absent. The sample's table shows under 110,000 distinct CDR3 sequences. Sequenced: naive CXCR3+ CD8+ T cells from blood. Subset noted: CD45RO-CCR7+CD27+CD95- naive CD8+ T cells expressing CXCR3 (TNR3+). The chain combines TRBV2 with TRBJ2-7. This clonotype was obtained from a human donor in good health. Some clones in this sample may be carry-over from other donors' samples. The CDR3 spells CASSEAGGSSYEQFF.